The text below deals with one TCR beta chain. As yet, its antigen is unknown. A read error may produce the germline difference seen at one junction end. Healthy people donating bone marrow made up the donors. The sample comes from a study of cytomegalovirus exposure and HLA in healthy donors. Findings of the study overall: In a later analysis, TCR beta V- and J-gene trimming was associated with a missense DCLRE1C variant. Apart from CMV serostatus, no immune exposure information was available. Among TCR beta chains, those listed as cytomegalovirus-associated numbered roughly 150.

PCR amplification relied on 60 Vbeta primers (plus 13 Jbeta primers). Libraries were prepared by immunoSEQ multiplex PCR; TCRdb keeps only in-frame clonotypes and omits some of them. The sample includes 160,000 or so clones, over 75% of them seen just once. The specimen was PBMCs. This sequence was found in a woman in her fifties or sixties in good health and CMV-seronegative.

The CDR3 sequence is CAGRRTGGEIGYTF. In DNA, the CDR3 is TGTGCCGGCAGGCGAACAGGGGGCGAGATTGGCTACACCTTC. This chain connects TRBV28 to TRBJ1-2, with 9 positions matching TRBD1. The CDR3 contains 14 residues. The germline V gene encodes CDR1 MDHEN and CDR2 SYDVKM.